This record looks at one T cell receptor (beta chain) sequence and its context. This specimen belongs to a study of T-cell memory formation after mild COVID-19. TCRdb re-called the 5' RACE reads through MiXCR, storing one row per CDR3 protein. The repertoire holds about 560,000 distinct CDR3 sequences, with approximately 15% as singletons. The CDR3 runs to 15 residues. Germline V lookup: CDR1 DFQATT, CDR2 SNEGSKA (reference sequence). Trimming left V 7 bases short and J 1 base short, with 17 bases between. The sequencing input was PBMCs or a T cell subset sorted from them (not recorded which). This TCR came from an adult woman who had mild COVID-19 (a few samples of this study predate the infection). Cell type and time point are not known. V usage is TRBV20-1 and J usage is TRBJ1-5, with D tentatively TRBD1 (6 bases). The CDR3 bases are TGCAGTGTAAGGGAGGGGGGCAGAAGCAATCAGCCCCAGCATTTT. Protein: CSVREGGRSNQPQHF.